This T cell receptor (beta chain) was identified in a study of CD8 T cells in ankylosing spondylitis. Study results and limitations: Matched ankylosing spondylitis synovial fluid reportedly showed significant enrichment of disease-linked clones.

This CDR3 has 15 residues. V shed 7 bases and J shed 1 base, with 17 bases lying between them. CDR1 is MNHEY and CDR2 is SMNVEV in the germline V gene (reference sequence). This clonotype has at least ten counts. Its antigen is not known. Researchers built TCR beta libraries using quantitative 5'-RACE with molecular barcodes. Each CDR3 protein is one row after TCRdb ran MiXCR on the 5' RACE reads. The sample contains more than 150,000 distinct CDR3 sequences, approximately 13% of which appear only once. This TCR was recovered from a female donor with ankylosing spondylitis or in good health (not recorded which). The J gene is TRBJ2-7, the V gene TRBV27, with D perhaps TRBD1 (6 bases). Sequenced input: blood, either unsorted or a sorted T cell fraction (not recorded which). CDR3: CASTMGLRGSYEQYF. CDR3 nucleotides: TGTGCCAGCACGATGGGTCTCAGGGGATCCTACGAGCAGTACTTC.